Listed below are T cell receptor beta chains from one sample, sequenced in a study of cytomegalovirus exposure and HLA in healthy donors. Only in-frame clones appear in the TCRdb table, and some are missing; sequencing was by immunoSEQ multiplex PCR. The sample shows 150,000 to 200,000 clones, and 6.5% sits with its ten largest clones. The material sequenced was PBMCs. These receptors were collected from a man younger than 40 in good health and CMV-seronegative. Both conserved end residues are trimmed from each CDR3.

v_call,j_call,cdr3_aa
TRBV7-9,TRBJ1-1,ASSSELGTGLEAF
TRBV13,NA,ASRSVLSYEQY
TRBV7-8,TRBJ1-6,ASSLGSGPNSPLH
TRBV13,TRBJ2-1,ASSKLAGVSSYNEQF
TRBV5-4,TRBJ2-5,ASSQGTGGETQY
TRBV5-1,TRBJ2-6,ASSLQGLAGANVLT
TRBV19,TRBJ2-5,ASSIGRIGQETQY
TRBV5-1,TRBJ1-4,ASSLFGTGREKLF
TRBV5-4,TRBJ1-4,ASSRGQEAYEKLF
TRBV7-2,TRBJ1-5,ASSPDFGSNQPQH
TRBV6-1,TRBJ2-7,ASKPGQGYEQY